This T cell receptor (beta chain) was obtained from a study of beta chain features in type 1 diabetes (dated by TCRdb to the late 2010s). Looking at the study overall: No differences in mean age, gender distribution, total cell number or subset yield were found between patients and healthy donors. The study compared the TCRB repertoires of sorted circulating CD4+ T cell subsets in recently diagnosed type 1 diabetes patients with those in matched healthy donors. Regulatory and stem cell-like memory subsets were isolated from only 8 patients and 8 healthy donors, whereas naive and central memory subsets came from all 28 donors. Across all samples, some 100,000,000 sorted cells were examined, and cell number per subset correlated strongly with RNA yield. Overall study results and their limits: Naive, central memory and regulatory TCRB repertoires appeared more similar among patients than among healthy donors. HLA sub-analyses involved small numbers of individuals, so any influence of HLA type on TCRB rearrangement remained unresolved. At VDJ recombination sites, type 1 diabetes patients had fewer insertions and more deleted nucleotides, which implies abnormalities in thymic rearrangement. A moderate but significant shortening of TCRB CDR3 length was observed in type 1 diabetes patients in all four CD4+ subsets. Shorter templates might be favored by PCR, yet because patient and control samples were amplified and corrected together, any such skew would affect both groups equally. Because cDNA was sequenced instead of genomic DNA, activated cells with high expression could be over-represented, although the groups did not differ in activation or CD3 levels.

The High Capacity cDNA Reverse Transcription Kit was used to reverse transcribe all of the isolated RNA, meaning that expressed TCRB transcripts were what got sequenced. Deep immunoSEQ sequencing was performed on naive, central memory and regulatory T cell samples, with an average of about 4 million total reads per sample. After sorted cells were lysed in RLT buffer, RNA was extracted with DNase-treated RNeasy Micro or Mini kits, with the choice depending on cell number. Each cell subset was processed separately to prevent cross-contamination, with patient and healthy donor samples processed together. Using the immunoSEQ multiplex PCR, TCRB sequences were amplified from cDNA into 87-bp fragments spanning the CDR3 region. Sequencing of the amplicons was done on the Illumina HiSeq platform. Regarding the original processing steps: Synthetic template baselines were used to correct PCR bias computationally, reads within Hamming distance 2 were collapsed, and singletons that could not be merged were discarded. Reads were aligned against IMGT to assign V, D and J genes, CDR3 length and insertions or deletions at six rearrangement sites. Clonotype counts were normalized to sorted cell number within each subset before computing true diversity and Gini coefficients with the tcR R package. The overlap coefficient, calculated on TCRB nucleotide sequences, was used to quantify repertoire sharing. Out-of-frame TCRB sequences from naive cells were analyzed as a proxy for the pre-selection repertoire. In TCRdb, the immuneACCESS table is reduced to in-frame sequences with V and J assigned. These tables do not hold every clone; where another copy was compared, an unresolved V gene accounts for under half, and the others remain unexplained. V and J calls and clone size follow that table, whereas D and trimming were derived from the DNA. This sample holds around 250,000 clones; about 15% were observed only once. The ten largest make up approximately 0.021% of the sample.

A single peripheral blood draw of about 116 mL on average was collected from each donor into heparinised tubes. Using a panel that included CD45RO, CCR7, CD25, CD127, CD95 and CD27, naive, central memory, regulatory and stem cell-like memory CD4+ T cells were sorted on a BD FACSAria II. All sorted populations exceeded 95% purity. PBMCs were separated immediately by Lymphoprep density gradient centrifugation and were stained directly, without being cultured. So that batch effects would be minimized, each experiment stained and sorted samples in pairs, pairing one healthy donor with one patient. V loses 6 bases at its end and J loses 2 bases; junction bases beyond the gene matches: 7. The germline V gene supplies CDR1 MNHEY and CDR2 SVGAGI. There are 15 amino acids in the CDR3, from cysteine to phenylalanine inclusive. Only the CDR3 part of the read is kept: 45 bases, read in frame from the first base.

The table lists this clone with a few counts. The antigen it binds to is not known. Base quality data are lacking; no much larger clone is found one base away. The chain is made from TRBV6-5 and TRBJ1-3, with 7 bases aligning to TRBD1. This TCR derives from a man aged 30 to 45 with type 1 diabetes. Sample: naive CD4+ T cells from blood. The cell subset or site tag for this specimen amounts to: true naive CD4+ T cells. The CDR3 loop reads CASSTPGTAGNTIYF. The bases are TGTGCCAGCAGCACCCCTGGGACAGCTGGAAACACCATATATTTT.